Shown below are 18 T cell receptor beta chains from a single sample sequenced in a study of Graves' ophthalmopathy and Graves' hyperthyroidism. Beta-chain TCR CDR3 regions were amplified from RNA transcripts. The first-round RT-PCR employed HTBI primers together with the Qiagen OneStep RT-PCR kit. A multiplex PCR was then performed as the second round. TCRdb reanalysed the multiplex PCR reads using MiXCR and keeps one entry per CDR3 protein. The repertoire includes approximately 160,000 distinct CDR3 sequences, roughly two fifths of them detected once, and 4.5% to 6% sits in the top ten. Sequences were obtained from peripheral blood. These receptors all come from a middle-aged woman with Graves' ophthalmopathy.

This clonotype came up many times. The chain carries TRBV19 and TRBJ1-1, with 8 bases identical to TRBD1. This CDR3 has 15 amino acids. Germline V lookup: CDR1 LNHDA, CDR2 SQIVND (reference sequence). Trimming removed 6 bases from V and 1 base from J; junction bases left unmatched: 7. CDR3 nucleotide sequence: TGTGCCAGTAGGACAGGGGCCACTTCGAACACTGAAGCTTTCTTT. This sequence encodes CASRTGATSNTEAFF.

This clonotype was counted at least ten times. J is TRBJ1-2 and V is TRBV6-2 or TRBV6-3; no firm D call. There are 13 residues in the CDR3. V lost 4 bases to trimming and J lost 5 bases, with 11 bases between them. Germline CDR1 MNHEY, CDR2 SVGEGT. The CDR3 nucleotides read TGTGCCAGCAGTTCGCCGATGGGGTATGGCTACACCTTC. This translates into CASSSPMGYGYTF.

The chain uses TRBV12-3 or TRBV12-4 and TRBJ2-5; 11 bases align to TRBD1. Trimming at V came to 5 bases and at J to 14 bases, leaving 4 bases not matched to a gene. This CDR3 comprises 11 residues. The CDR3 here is CASSLGQGAYF. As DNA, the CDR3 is TGTGCCAGCAGTCTAGGACAGGGGGCCTACTTC.

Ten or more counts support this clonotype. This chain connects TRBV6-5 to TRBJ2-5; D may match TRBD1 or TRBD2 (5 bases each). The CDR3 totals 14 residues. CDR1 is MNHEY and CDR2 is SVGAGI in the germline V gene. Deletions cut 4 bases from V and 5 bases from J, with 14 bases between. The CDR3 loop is CASSSTGTWETQYF. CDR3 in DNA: TGTGCCAGCAGTTCAACGGGGACCTGGGAGACCCAGTACTTC.

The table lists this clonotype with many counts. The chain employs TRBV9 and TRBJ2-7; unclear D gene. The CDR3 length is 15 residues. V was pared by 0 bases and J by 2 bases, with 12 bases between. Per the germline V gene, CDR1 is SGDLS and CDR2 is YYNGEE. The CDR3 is CASSVAMAGAYEQYF. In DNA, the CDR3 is TGTGCCAGCAGCGTAGCCATGGCTGGGGCCTACGAGCAGTACTTC. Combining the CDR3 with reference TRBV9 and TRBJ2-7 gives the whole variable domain DSGVTQTPKHLITATGQRVTLRCSPRSGDLSVYWYQQSLDQGLQFLIQYYNGEERAKGNILERFSAQQFPDLHSELNLSSLELGDSALYFCASSVAMAGAYEQYFGPGTRLTVT.

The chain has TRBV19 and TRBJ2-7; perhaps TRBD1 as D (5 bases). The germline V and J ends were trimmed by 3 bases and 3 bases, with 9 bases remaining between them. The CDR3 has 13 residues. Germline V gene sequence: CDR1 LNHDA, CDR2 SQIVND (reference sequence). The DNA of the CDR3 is TGTGCCAGTAGTATTCAGGGCCACTACGAGCAGTACTTC. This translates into CASSIQGHYEQYF.

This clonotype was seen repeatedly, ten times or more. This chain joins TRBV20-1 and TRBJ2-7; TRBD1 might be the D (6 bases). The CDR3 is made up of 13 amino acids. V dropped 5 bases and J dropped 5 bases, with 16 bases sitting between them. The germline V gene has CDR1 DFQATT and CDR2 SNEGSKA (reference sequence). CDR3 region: CSASDRRSHEQYF. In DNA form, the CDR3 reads TGCAGTGCTTCGGACAGACGTAGCCACGAGCAGTACTTC.

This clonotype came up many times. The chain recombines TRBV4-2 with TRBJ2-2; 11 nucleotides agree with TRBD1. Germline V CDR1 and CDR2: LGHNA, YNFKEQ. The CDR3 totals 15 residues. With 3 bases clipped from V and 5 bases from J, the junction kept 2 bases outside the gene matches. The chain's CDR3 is CASSQDRGRTGELFF. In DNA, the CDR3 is TGTGCCAGCAGCCAGGACAGGGGGCGGACCGGGGAGCTGTTTTTT.

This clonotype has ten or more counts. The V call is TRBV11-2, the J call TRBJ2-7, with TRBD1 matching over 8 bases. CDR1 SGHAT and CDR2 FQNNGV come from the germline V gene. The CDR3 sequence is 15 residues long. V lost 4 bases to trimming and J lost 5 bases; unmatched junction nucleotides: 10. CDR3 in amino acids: CASSSQGASRNEQYF. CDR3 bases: TGTGCCAGCAGCTCTCAGGGGGCCTCCCGAAACGAGCAGTACTTC.

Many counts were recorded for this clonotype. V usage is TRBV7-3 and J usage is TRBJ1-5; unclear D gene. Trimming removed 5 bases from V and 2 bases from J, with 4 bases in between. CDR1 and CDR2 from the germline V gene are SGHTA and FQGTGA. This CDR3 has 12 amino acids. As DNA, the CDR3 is TGTGCCAGCAGCACTCGCAATCAGCCCCAGCATTTT. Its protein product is CASSTRNQPQHF.

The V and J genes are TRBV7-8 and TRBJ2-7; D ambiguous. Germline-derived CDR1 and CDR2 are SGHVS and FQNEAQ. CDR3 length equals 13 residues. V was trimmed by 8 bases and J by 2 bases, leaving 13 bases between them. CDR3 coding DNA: TGTGCCAGCGTGACTTTCTCTACCTACGAGCAGTACTTC. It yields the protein CASVTFSTYEQYF.

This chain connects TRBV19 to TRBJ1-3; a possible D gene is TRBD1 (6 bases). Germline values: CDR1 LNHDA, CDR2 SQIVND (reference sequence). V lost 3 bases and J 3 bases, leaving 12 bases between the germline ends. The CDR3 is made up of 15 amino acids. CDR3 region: CASSILRGFGNTIYF. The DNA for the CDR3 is TGTGCCAGTAGTATTCTCAGGGGCTTTGGAAACACCATATATTTT.

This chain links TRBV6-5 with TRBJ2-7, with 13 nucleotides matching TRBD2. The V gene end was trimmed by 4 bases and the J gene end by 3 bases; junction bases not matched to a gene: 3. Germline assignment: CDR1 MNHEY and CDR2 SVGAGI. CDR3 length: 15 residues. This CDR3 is CASSLTSGGNYEQYF. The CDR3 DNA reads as TGTGCCAGCAGTTTGACTAGCGGGGGGAACTACGAGCAGTACTTC.

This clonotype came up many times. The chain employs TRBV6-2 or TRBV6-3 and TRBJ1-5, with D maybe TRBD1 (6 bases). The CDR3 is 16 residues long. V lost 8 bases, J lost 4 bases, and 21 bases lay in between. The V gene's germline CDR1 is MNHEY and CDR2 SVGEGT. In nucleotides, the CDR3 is TGTGCCAGCGAAACCTCTCGGACAGTAGGTAATCAGCCCCAGCATTTT. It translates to CASETSRTVGNQPQHF.

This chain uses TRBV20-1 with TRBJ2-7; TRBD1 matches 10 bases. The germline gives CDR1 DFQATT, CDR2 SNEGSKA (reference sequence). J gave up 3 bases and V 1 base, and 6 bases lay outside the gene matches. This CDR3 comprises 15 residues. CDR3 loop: CSARALGTGVYEQYF. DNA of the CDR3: TGCAGTGCTAGAGCGCTCGGGACAGGGGTCTACGAGCAGTACTTC.

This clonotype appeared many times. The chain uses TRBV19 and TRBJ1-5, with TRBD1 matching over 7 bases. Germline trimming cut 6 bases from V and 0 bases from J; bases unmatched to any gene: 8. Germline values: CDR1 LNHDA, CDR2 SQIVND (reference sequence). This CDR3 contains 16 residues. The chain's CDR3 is CASRPPGQNSNQPQHF. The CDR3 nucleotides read TGTGCCAGTAGGCCACCGGGACAGAATAGCAATCAGCCCCAGCATTTT. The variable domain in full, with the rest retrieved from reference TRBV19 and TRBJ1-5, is DGGITQSPKYLFRKEGQNVTLSCEQNLNHDAMYWYRQDPGQGLRLIYYSQIVNDFQKGDIAEGYSVSREKKESFPLTVTSAQKNPTAFYLCASRPPGQNSNQPQHFGDGTRLSIL.

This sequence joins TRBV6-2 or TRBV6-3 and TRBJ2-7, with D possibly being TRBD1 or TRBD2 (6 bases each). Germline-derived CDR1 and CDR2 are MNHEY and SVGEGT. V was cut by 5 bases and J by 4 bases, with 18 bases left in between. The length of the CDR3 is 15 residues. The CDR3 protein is CASSSRVEGGYEQYF. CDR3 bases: TGTGCCAGCAGTAGCCGGGTCGAAGGGGGGTACGAGCAGTACTTC.

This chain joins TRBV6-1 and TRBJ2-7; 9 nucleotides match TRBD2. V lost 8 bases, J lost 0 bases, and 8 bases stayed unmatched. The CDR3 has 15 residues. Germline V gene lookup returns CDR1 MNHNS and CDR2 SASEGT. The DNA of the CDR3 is TGTGCCAGCCAGGAAAGCGGGGGGAGCTCCTACGAGCAGTACTTC. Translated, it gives CASQESGGSSYEQYF.